A single sample is the source of the 20 T cell receptor beta chains below, sequenced in a study of cytomegalovirus exposure and HLA in healthy donors. The PCR was carried out with 60 Vbeta primers and 13 Jbeta primers. Repertoires were generated with immunoSEQ multiplex PCR, while TCRdb's copy carries only in-frame clones and drops some. The sample has under 75,000 clones; the top ten hold 2.4%. Sequenced sample: PBMCs. Receptors originate from a female donor in good health and CMV-seropositive.

This chain links TRBV18 with TRBJ1-2; D uncertain. CDR3 length: 13 amino acids. With 3 bases removed from V and 6 bases from J, the gap between germline ends came to 11 bases. Germline-derived CDR1 and CDR2 are KGHSH and LQKENI. The CDR3 region has the DNA TGTGCCAGCTCACCTGGTCAGAACAATGGCTACACCTTC. Protein: CASSPGQNNGYTF.

On this clone: Additional DNA sequences in this sample encode the identical CDR3. V gene TRBV5-1 combines with J gene TRBJ2-3; the D gene is possibly TRBD1 (5 bases). V shed 3 bases and J shed 3 bases, with 8 bases lying between them. In germline, CDR1 is SGHRS, CDR2 YFSETQ. The CDR3 is 13 amino acids. The CDR3 sequence: CASSSQGTDTQYF. Here the CDR3 DNA reads TGCGCCAGCAGCTCCCAGGGAACAGATACGCAGTATTTT.

This rearrangement joins TRBV5-4 to TRBJ2-7; 11 nucleotides agree with TRBD2. Germline V gives CDR1 SGHNT, CDR2 YYREEE (reference sequence). V dropped 5 bases and J dropped 2; count of bases not matched to a gene: 6. This CDR3 contains 15 residues. In DNA, the CDR3 is TGTGCCAGCAGTCCCGGGACTAGCGGAACCTACGAGCAGTACTTC. It codes for CASSPGTSGTYEQYF.

The CDR3 sequence is CSVDRGTHTYEQYF. As DNA, the CDR3 is TGCAGCGTTGATCGCGGGACTCACACCTACGAGCAGTACTTC. This chain links TRBV29-1 with TRBJ2-7; a weak D match, TRBD2 (6 bases). Germline V gene lookup returns CDR1 SQVTM and CDR2 ANQGSEA. CDR3 length: 14 amino acids. V dropped 3 bases and J dropped 2 bases, with 14 bases sitting between them.

V and J are TRBV5-4 and TRBJ1-2, with 7 bases identical to TRBD1. With V trimmed by 4 bases and J by 3 bases, 6 bases remained unmatched. CDR1 and CDR2 (germline): SGHNT, YYREEE (reference sequence). The length of the CDR3 is 14 residues. CDR3 in DNA: TGTGCCAGCAGCGTAGGGACAGCTGACTATGGCTACACCTTC. Residues: CASSVGTADYGYTF.

This chain uses TRBV6-1 with TRBJ2-7; tentative D call: TRBD1 (5 bases). Germline V gene data show CDR1 as MNHNS and CDR2 as SASEGT. The V and J ends lost 7 bases and 0 bases respectively, with 10 bases between them. The CDR3 totals 13 residues. CDR3 amino acids: CASTGQYSYEQYF. The CDR3 region has the DNA TGTGCCAGCACCGGACAATACTCCTACGAGCAGTACTTC.

The CDR3: CAWSRSGTGLSYEQYF. Written as DNA, the CDR3 is TGTGCCTGGAGCCGATCCGGGACAGGGCTCTCCTACGAGCAGTACTTC. This chain links TRBV30 with TRBJ2-7; 9 bases agree with TRBD1. The CDR3 has 16 residues. Trimming took 3 bases from V and 0 from J; bases not matched to a gene: 9. Germline V gives CDR1 GTSNPN, CDR2 SVGIG (reference sequence).

The chain employs TRBV19 and TRBJ1-1, with a possible D match to TRBD1 (5 bases). The V and J ends lost 10 bases and 4 bases respectively, with 16 bases between them. The CDR3 extends over 13 amino acids. Germline-derived CDR1 and CDR2 are LNHDA and SQIVND (reference sequence). In DNA, the CDR3 is TGTGCCACCGGAGTTACAAGGGGCACTGAAGCTTTCTTT. Translated: CATGVTRGTEAFF.

With regard to this clone: Germline is not matched at one junction end, which may reflect a read error. The chain links TRBV30 to TRBJ1-6; D may be TRBD1 (6 bases). CDR3 length: 15 residues. In germline, CDR1 is GTSNPN, CDR2 SVGIG (reference sequence). The CDR3 sequence is CAGSFGQGYNSPLHF. CDR3 coding DNA: TGTGCCGGGAGTTTCGGGCAGGGGTATAATTCACCCCTCCACTTT. Looking up the rest from reference TRBV30 and TRBJ1-6 gives the full variable domain: SQTIHQWPATLVQPVGSPLSLECTVEGTSNPNLYWYRQAAGRGLQLLFYSVGIGQISSEVPQNLSASRPQDRQFILSSKKLLLSDSGFYLCAGSFGQGYNSPLHFGNGTRLTVT.

The rearrangement links TRBV10-3 to TRBJ2-3; TRBD2 matches 7 bases. CDR3 length equals 12 residues. V dropped 9 bases and J dropped 4; count of bases not matched to a gene: 4. The V gene's germline CDR1 is ENHRY and CDR2 SYGVKD. CDR3 sequence: CAIGRGADTQYF. Here the CDR3 DNA reads TGTGCCATTGGCCGGGGGGCAGATACGCAGTATTTT.

The chain has TRBV7-7 and TRBJ2-5, with TRBD2 matching over 9 bases. The ends lost 3 bases at V and 1 base at J; junction bases unmatched: 3. The length of the CDR3 is 15 residues. The germline CDR1 and CDR2 sequences are SSHAT and FNYEAQ (reference sequence). CDR3 region: CASSFGLASQETQYF. The CDR3 DNA follows: TGTGCCAGCAGCTTCGGACTAGCGAGCCAAGAGACCCAGTACTTC.

This chain joins TRBV9 and TRBJ2-7, with 11 bases lining up with TRBD2. Losses at the gene ends were 0 bases for V and 1 base for J; bases not matched to a gene: 3. CDR1 is SGDLS, CDR2 YYNGEE, per germline. The CDR3 totals 16 residues. The CDR3 nucleotides read TGTGCCAGCAGCGTAGGGGGACTAGCGGTGTCCTACGAGCAGTACTTC. This translates into CASSVGGLAVSYEQYF.

The gene calls are TRBV7-6 and TRBJ1-1, with unresolved D. The CDR3 spans 13 residues. Germline V gene sequence: CDR1 SGHVS, CDR2 FNYEAQ. The V end lost 1 base, the J end lost 5 bases, and 8 bases lay between the germline ends. CDR3 nucleotides: TGTGCCAGCAGCTTAGAGCCATATACTGAAGCTTTCTTT. Its protein product is CASSLEPYTEAFF.

V gene TRBV19 combines with J gene TRBJ2-7; 10 bases fit TRBD2. Trimming removed 2 bases from V and 2 bases from J; junction bases left unmatched: 6. The CDR3 has 16 residues. Germline assignment: CDR1 LNHDA and CDR2 SQIVND (reference sequence). The CDR3 DNA sequence: TGTGCCAGTAGTATAATTTCTAGCGGGGGTACCTACGAGCAGTACTTC. Translating gives CASSIISSGGTYEQYF.

This rearrangement joins TRBV6-4 to TRBJ2-3, with D possibly TRBD1 on 5 matching bases. V dropped 6 bases and J dropped 0 bases, with 10 bases sitting between them. CDR3 size: 14 residues. From germline, CDR1 is MRHNA and CDR2 SNTAGT. The CDR3 reads CASRQDPSTDTQYF. For the CDR3, the DNA is TGTGCCAGCAGACAGGACCCTAGCACAGATACGCAGTATTTT.

V is TRBV5-1 and J is TRBJ1-1; TRBD1 agrees at 10 bases. This CDR3 spans 16 amino acids. With 2 bases clipped from V and 0 bases from J, the junction kept 4 bases outside the gene matches. Germline CDR1 and CDR2: SGHRS and YFSETQ. The CDR3 protein is CASSFRDRGLNTEAFF. CDR3 bases: TGCGCCAGCAGCTTCCGGGACAGGGGCTTGAACACTGAAGCTTTCTTT.

This sequence joins TRBV5-1 and TRBJ1-6, with D possibly being TRBD1 (5 bases). CDR1 and CDR2 (germline): SGHRS, YFSETQ. The CDR3 is made up of 14 amino acids. V was cut by 1 base and J by 9 bases, with 11 bases left in between. The CDR3 coding sequence is TGCGCCAGCAGCTTGACAGGACCGAGTTCACCCCTCCACTTT. Translating it yields CASSLTGPSSPLHF.

V and J are TRBV18 and TRBJ1-2; TRBD1 matches at 8 bases. The CDR3 has 15 residues. V shed 3 bases, J shed 2 bases, and the junction held 5 bases outside the gene matches. Per germline, CDR1 KGHSH and CDR2 LQKENI. CDR3 nucleotide sequence: TGTGCCAGCTCACCGCCCGGGACAGGCAACTATGGCTACACCTTC. Protein: CASSPPGTGNYGYTF. Complete variable domain (other parts from reference TRBV18 and TRBJ1-2): NAGVMQNPRHLVRRRGQEARLRCSPMKGHSHVYWYRQLPEEGLKFMVYLQKENIIDESGMPKERFSAEFPKEGPSILRIQQVVRGDSAAYFCASSPPGTGNYGYTFGSGTRLTVV.

The chain couples TRBV5-1 to TRBJ2-2; 10 bases match TRBD2. This CDR3 spans 14 amino acids. V lost 2 bases and J lost 6; bases outside the gene matches: 1. CDR1 is SGHRS, CDR2 YFSETQ, per germline. CDR3 loop: CASSFTSGAGELFF. The CDR3 nucleotides are TGCGCCAGCAGCTTCACTAGCGGGGCCGGGGAGCTGTTTTTT.

V is TRBV15 and J is TRBJ2-1; D is ambiguous. The germline V gene encodes CDR1 LNHNV and CDR2 YYDKDF (reference sequence). The CDR3 has 11 residues. The V gene lost 7 bases and the J gene lost 4 bases, with 5 bases spanning the gap. The chain's CDR3 is CATIAYNEQFF. The DNA for the CDR3 is TGTGCCACCATAGCATACAATGAGCAGTTCTTC.